This T cell receptor beta chain was retrieved from a study of OX40 agonist ivuxolimab in advanced cancers. Looking at the study overall: Dosing consisted of intravenous ivuxolimab at 0.01 to 10 mg/kg every 2 weeks.

The study, taken as a whole, reports: Among T cells, CD8+ cells averaged more expanded clones than CD4+ cells. Also present in some nonresponders was a low level of normalized T-cell clonal expansion.

Concerning this clone itself: Antigen unknown.

The junction had 7 bases not matched to a gene; V was cut back by 6 bases and J by 2 bases. The CDR3 totals 14 residues. CDR1 and CDR2 from the germline V gene are SGHAT and FQNNGV. Sequencing was performed with immunoSEQ multiplex PCR; in TCRdb, only in-frame clones are kept and a portion is missing. Of some 45,000 clones listed, around 80% were seen once; the top ten hold approximately 5.1%. The source is an adult with an advanced solid tumor such as melanoma, head and neck, liver or kidney cancer. J is TRBJ2-7 and V is TRBV11-2; 7 positions agree with TRBD1. The sample here was CD4+ or CD8+ T cells sorted from blood, taken in a trial of the OX40 agonist ivuxolimab. This chain's CDR3 is CASSLGQVAYEQYF. Written as DNA, the CDR3 is TGTGCCAGCAGTCTTGGACAGGTCGCCTACGAGCAGTACTTC.